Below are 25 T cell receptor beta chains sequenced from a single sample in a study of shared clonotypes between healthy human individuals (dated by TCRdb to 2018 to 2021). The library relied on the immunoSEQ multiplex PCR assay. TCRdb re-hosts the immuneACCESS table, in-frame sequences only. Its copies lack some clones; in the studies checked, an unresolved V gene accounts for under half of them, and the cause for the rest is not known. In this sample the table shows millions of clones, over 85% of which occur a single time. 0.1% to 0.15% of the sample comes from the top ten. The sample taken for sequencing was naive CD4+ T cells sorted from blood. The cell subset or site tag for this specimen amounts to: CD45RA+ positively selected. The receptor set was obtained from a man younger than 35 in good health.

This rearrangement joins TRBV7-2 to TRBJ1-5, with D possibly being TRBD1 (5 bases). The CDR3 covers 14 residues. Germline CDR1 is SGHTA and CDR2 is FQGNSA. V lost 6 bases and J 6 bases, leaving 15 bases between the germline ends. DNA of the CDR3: TGTGCCAGCAGTTCGGACACCCCAACTCAGCCCCAGCATTTT. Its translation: CASSSDTPTQPQHF.

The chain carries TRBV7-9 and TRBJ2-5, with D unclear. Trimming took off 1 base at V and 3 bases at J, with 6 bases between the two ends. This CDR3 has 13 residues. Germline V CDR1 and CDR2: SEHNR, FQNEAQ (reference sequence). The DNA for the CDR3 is TGTGCCAGCAGCTTAGTCCCAGAAGAGACCCAGTACTTC. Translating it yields CASSLVPEETQYF.

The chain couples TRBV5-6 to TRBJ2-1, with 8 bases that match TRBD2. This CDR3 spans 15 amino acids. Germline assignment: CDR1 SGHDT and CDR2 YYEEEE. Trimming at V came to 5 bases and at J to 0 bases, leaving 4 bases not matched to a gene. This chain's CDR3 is CASRKSGGSYNEQFF. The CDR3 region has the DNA TGTGCCAGCAGAAAGAGCGGGGGCTCCTACAATGAGCAGTTCTTC.

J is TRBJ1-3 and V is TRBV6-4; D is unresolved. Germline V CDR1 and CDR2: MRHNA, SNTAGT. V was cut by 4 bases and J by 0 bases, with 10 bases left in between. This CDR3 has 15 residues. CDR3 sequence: CASSVDMGSGNTIYF. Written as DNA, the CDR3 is TGTGCCAGCAGTGTTGACATGGGCTCTGGAAACACCATATATTTT.

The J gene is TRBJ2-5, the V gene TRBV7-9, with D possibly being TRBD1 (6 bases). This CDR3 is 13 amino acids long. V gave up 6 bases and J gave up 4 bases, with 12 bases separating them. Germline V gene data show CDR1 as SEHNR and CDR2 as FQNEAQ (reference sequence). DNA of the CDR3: TGTGCCAGCAGTTCGGACAGTGTAGAGACCCAGTACTTC. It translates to CASSSDSVETQYF. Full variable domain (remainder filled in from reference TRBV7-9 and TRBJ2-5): DTGVSQNPRHKITKRGQNVTFRCDPISEHNRLYWYRQTLGQGPEFLTYFQNEAQLEKSRLLSDRFSAERPKGSFSTLEIQRTEQGDSAMYLCASSSDSVETQYFGPGTRLLVL.

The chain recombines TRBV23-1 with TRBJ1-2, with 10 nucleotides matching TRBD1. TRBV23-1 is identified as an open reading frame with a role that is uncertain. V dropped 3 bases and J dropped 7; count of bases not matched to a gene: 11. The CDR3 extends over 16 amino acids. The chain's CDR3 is CASSQLRQGAQCGYTF. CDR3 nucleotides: TGCGCCAGCAGTCAGCTACGACAGGGGGCGCAGTGTGGCTACACCTTC.

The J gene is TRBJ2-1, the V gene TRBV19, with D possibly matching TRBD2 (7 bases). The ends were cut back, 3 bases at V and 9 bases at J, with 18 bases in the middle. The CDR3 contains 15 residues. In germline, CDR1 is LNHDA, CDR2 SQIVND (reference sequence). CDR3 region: CASSIVAGASGEQFF. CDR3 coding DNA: TGTGCCAGTAGTATCGTTGCGGGGGCCTCCGGTGAGCAGTTCTTC.

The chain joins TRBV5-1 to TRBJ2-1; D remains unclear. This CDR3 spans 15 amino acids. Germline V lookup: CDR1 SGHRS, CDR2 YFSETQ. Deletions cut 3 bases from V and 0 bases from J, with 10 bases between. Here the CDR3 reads CASSSGSLSYNEQFF. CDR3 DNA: TGCGCCAGCAGCTCGGGCAGTCTCTCCTACAATGAGCAGTTCTTC.

CDR3 region: CASSLQGTSGSSTGANVLTF. CDR3 nucleotide sequence: TGTGCCAGCAGTTTACAGGGGACTAGCGGGAGTTCTACTGGGGCCAACGTCCTGACTTTC. The chain links TRBV27 to TRBJ2-6; 14 bases match TRBD2. The CDR3 sequence is 20 residues long. The germline V gene encodes CDR1 MNHEY and CDR2 SMNVEV (reference sequence). V was pared by 2 bases and J by 2 bases, with 8 bases of the junction left unmatched.

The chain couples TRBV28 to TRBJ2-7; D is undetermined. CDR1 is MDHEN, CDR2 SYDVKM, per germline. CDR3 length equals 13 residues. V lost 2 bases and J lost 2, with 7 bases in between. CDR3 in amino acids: CASSLDLTYEQYF. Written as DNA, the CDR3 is TGTGCCAGCAGTTTAGATTTGACCTACGAGCAGTACTTC.

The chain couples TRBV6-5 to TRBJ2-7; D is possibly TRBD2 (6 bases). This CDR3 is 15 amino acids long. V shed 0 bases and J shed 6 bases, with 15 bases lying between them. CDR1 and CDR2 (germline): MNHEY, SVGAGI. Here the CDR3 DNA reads TGTGCCAGCAGTTACTCTGAGGGGAGGAAAGTCGAGCAGTACTTC. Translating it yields CASSYSEGRKVEQYF.

This CDR3 is CATEASYSNQPQHF. The CDR3 DNA sequence: TGTGCCACCGAAGCCAGCTATAGCAATCAGCCCCAGCATTTT. The chain combines TRBV19 with TRBJ1-5; D not resolved. V lost 10 bases to trimming and J lost 0 bases, with 13 bases between them. The CDR3 totals 14 residues. The germline CDR1 and CDR2 sequences are LNHDA and SQIVND (reference sequence).

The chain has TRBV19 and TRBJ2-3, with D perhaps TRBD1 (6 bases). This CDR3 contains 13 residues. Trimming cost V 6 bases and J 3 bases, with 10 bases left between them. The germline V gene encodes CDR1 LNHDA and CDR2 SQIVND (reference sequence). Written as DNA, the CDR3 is TGTGCCAGTAGGGGGGACAAAACAGATACGCAGTATTTT. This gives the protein CASRGDKTDTQYF.

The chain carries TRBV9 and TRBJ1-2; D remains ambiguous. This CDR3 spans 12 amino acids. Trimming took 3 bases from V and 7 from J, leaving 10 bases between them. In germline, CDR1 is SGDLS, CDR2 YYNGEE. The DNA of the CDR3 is TGTGCCAGCAGCGCCCGTGTGGGTGGCTACACCTTC. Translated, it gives CASSARVGGYTF.

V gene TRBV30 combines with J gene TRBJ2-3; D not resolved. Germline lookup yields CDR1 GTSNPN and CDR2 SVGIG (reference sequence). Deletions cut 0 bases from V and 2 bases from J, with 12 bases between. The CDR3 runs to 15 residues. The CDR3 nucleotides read TGTGCCTGGAGTGTTAGTTACCTACCCACAGATACGCAGTATTTT. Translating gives CAWSVSYLPTDTQYF.

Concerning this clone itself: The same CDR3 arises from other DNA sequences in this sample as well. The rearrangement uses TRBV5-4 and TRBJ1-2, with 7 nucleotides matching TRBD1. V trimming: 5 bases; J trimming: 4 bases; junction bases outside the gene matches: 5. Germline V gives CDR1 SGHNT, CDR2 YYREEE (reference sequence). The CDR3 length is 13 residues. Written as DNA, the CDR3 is TGTGCCAGCAGTTTGACAGGGAGCTATGGCTACACCTTC. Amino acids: CASSLTGSYGYTF. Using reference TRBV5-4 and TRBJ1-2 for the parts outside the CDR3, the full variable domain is ETGVTQSPTHLIKTRGQQVTLRCSSQSGHNTVSWYQQALGQGPQFIFQYYREEENGRGNFPPRFSGLQFPNYSSELNVNALELDDSALYLCASSLTGSYGYTFGSGTRLTVV.

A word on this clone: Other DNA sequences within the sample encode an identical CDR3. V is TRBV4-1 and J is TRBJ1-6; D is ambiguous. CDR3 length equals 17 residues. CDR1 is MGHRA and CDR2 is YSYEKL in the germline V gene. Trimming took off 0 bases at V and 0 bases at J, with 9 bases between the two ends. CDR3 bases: TGCGCCAGCAGCCAAGACTCACAGAGCTCCTATAATTCACCCCTCCACTTT. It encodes CASSQDSQSSYNSPLHF.

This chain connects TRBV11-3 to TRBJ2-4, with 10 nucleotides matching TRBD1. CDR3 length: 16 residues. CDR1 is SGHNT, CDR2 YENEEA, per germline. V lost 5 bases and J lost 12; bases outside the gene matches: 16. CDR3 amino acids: CASSLGGTGVQAAQYF. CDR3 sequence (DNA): TGTGCCAGCAGCCTGGGAGGGACAGGGGTTCAGGCGGCTCAGTACTTC. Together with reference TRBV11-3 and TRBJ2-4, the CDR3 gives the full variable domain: EAGVVQSPRYKIIEKKQPVAFWCNPISGHNTLYWYLQNLGQGPELLIRYENEEAVDDSQLPKDRFSAERLKGVDSTLKIQPAELGDSAVYLCASSLGGTGVQAAQYFGAGTRLSVL.

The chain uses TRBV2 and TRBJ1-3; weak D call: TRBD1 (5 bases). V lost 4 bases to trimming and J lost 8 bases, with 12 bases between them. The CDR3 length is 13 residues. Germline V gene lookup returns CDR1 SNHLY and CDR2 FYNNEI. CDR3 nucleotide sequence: TGTGCCAGCAGTGGGGGGTTAGGGGACACCATATATTTT. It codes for CASSGGLGDTIYF.

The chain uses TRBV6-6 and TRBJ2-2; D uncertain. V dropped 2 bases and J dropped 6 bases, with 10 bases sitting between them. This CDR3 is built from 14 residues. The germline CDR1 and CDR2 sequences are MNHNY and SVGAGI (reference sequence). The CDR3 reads CASSYGGYPGELFF. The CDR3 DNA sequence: TGTGCCAGCAGTTACGGCGGATACCCCGGGGAGCTGTTTTTT.

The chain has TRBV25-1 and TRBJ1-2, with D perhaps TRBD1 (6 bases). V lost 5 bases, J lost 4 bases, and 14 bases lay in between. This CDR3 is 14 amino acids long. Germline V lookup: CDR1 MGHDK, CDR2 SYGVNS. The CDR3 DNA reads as TGTGCCAGCAGTCCCTGGGGGGGGGCCTATGGCTACACCTTC. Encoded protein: CASSPWGGAYGYTF.

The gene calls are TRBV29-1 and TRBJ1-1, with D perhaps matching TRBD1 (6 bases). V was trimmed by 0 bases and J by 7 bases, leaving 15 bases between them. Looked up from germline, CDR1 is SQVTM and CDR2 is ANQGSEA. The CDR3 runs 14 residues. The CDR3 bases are TGCAGCGTTGAAGATCCAGGGGAAAGGGATGAAGCTTTCTTT. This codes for CSVEDPGERDEAFF.

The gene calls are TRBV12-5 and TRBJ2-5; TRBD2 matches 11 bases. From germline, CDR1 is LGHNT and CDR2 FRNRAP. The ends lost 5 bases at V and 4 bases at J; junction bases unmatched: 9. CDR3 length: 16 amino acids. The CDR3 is CASGLGLAAGGETQYF. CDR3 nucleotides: TGTGCTAGTGGTCTGGGACTAGCGGCAGGGGGAGAGACCCAGTACTTC.

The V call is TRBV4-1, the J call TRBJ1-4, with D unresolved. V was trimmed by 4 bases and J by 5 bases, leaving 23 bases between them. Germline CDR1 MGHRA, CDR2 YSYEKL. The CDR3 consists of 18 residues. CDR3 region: CASSPQARNDRLNEKLFF. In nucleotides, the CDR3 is TGCGCCAGCAGCCCACAAGCCAGGAACGACCGATTAAATGAAAAACTGTTTTTT.

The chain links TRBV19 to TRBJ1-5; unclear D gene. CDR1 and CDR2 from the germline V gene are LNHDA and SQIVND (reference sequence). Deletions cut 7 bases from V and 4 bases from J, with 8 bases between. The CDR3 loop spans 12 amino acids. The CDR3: CASKERNQPQHF. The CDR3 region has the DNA TGTGCCAGTAAGGAAAGGAATCAGCCCCAGCATTTT. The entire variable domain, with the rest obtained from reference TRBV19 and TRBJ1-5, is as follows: DGGITQSPKYLFRKEGQNVTLSCEQNLNHDAMYWYRQDPGQGLRLIYYSQIVNDFQKGDIAEGYSVSREKKESFPLTVTSAQKNPTAFYLCASKERNQPQHFGDGTRLSIL.